The 15 T cell receptor beta chains reported below all come from one sample, sequenced in a study of blood T cells in healthy people across ages. Together with a sample-barcoded 5' primer, a J-beta primer mix was included in a second PCR lasting about 7 to 11 cycles. TCRdb re-called the 5' RACE reads with MiXCR, one entry per CDR3 protein. The table lists about 800,000 distinct CDR3 sequences, roughly 50% of them singletons. The sample consisted of blood. The source of these receptors is a man aged 25 to 40 in good health.

The V call is TRBV3-1, the J call TRBJ2-1; possibly TRBD2 for D (7 bases). The V gene's germline CDR1 is LGHDT and CDR2 YNNKEL (reference sequence). Trimming took off 7 bases at V and 2 bases at J, with 33 bases between the two ends. CDR3 size: 21 residues. CDR3 sequence (DNA): TGTGCCAGCAAGGGAGGGCCGAAGACCCGAAACAGGGTAACCCCCTACAATGAGCAGTTCTTC. Protein sequence: CASKGGPKTRNRVTPYNEQFF.

The CDR3 protein is CASSQIVGRGLDEQFF. For the CDR3, the DNA is TGCGCCAGCAGCCAAATTGTCGGCAGGGGGCTGGATGAGCAGTTCTTC. This sequence joins TRBV4-1 and TRBJ2-1; TRBD1 aligns across 8 bases. There are 16 residues in the CDR3. Germline CDR1 reads MGHRA; CDR2 reads YSYEKL. V lost 2 bases, J lost 8 bases, and 11 bases stayed unmatched.

This clonotype was counted a few times. The chain joins TRBV10-3 to TRBJ1-2; TRBD1 aligns across 9 bases. The germline CDR1 and CDR2 sequences are ENHRY and SYGVKD. The CDR3 has 13 residues. V lost 10 bases and J lost 4; bases outside the gene matches: 7. Here the CDR3 reads CATEQGAPYGYTF. For the CDR3, the DNA is TGTGCCACCGAACAGGGGGCCCCCTATGGCTACACCTTC.

Note on this clonotype: A junction boundary mismatches the germline segment, possibly from a read error. The genes are TRBV4-3 and TRBJ1-2, with no clear D. Germline CDR1 and CDR2: LGHNA and YSLEER. This CDR3 contains 14 residues. CDR3 DNA sequence: TGCGCCAGCAGCCAAGATTGGCGAGGCTATGGCTGCACCTTC. Translated, it gives CASSQDWRGYGCTF.

This chain links TRBV15 with TRBJ2-1; D might be TRBD1 (6 bases). Between the trimmed V and J ends, which lost 5 bases and 1 base, there was a span of 18 bases. This CDR3 has 17 residues. Germline assignment: CDR1 LNHNV and CDR2 YYDKDF (reference sequence). The CDR3 DNA follows: TGTGCCACCAGCCGAGTGTGGGGGCCCGCATCCTACAATGAGCAGTTCTTC. Translating gives CATSRVWGPASYNEQFF. Combining the CDR3 with reference TRBV15 and TRBJ2-1 gives the whole variable domain DAMVIQNPRYQVTQFGKPVTLSCSQTLNHNVMYWYQQKSSQAPKLLFHYYDKDFNNEADTPDNFQSRRPNTSFCFLDIRSPGLGDTAMYLCATSRVWGPASYNEQFFGPGTRLTVL.

This clonotype was detected a few times. The V call is TRBV5-1, the J call TRBJ1-2, with D perhaps TRBD1 (6 bases). The CDR3 spans 15 residues. The ends were cut back, 4 bases at V and 1 base at J, with 14 bases in the middle. Germline values: CDR1 SGHRS, CDR2 YFSETQ. The CDR3 loop reads CASSGGADSNYGYTF. CDR3 sequence (DNA): TGCGCCAGCAGCGGAGGTGCGGACAGTAACTATGGCTACACCTTC.

The CDR3, as DNA: TGCAGTGCTAGTGCCGGGGTTGGTGAGACCCAGTACTTC. This codes for CSASAGVGETQYF. The rearrangement uses TRBV20-1 and TRBJ2-5; TRBD2 might be the D (5 bases). CDR3 length: 13 residues. Germline CDR1 DFQATT, CDR2 SNEGSKA (reference sequence). With 3 bases removed from V and 5 bases from J, the gap between germline ends came to 13 bases.

This clonotype showed up just a few times. This chain links TRBV20-1 with TRBJ2-5, with D perhaps assigned TRBD1 or TRBD2 (6 bases each). Deletions cut 1 base from V and 5 bases from J, with 8 bases between. This CDR3 region has 12 residues. Germline V gene data show CDR1 as DFQATT and CDR2 as SNEGSKA (reference sequence). For the CDR3, the DNA is TGCAGTGCTAGAGGGGGGGCGGAGACCCAGTACTTC. The encoded protein is CSARGGAETQYF.

This clonotype was found once. J is TRBJ1-6 and V is TRBV27; D might be TRBD1 (6 bases). Germline CDR1 is MNHEY and CDR2 is SMNVEV (reference sequence). V dropped 9 bases and J dropped 2 bases, with 11 bases sitting between them. The CDR3 spans 14 residues. This chain's CDR3 is CAREGGTYNSPLHF. The CDR3, as DNA: TGTGCCAGAGAGGGGGGCACCTATAATTCACCCCTCCACTTT.

This clonotype was seen a handful of times. The rearrangement uses TRBV28 and TRBJ1-2; D ambiguous. CDR3 length: 11 amino acids. V lost 4 bases and J 8 bases, leaving 8 bases between the germline ends. The germline V gene has CDR1 MDHEN and CDR2 SYDVKM. The CDR3, as DNA: TGTGCCAGCAGTTCGCCCAGGGGCTACACCTTC. This translates into CASSSPRGYTF.

The CDR3 DNA is TGTGCCAGCTCACCGGCGGGGGCGTCCTACGAGCAGTACTTC. This translates into CASSPAGASYEQYF. The chain joins TRBV18 to TRBJ2-7; D possibly corresponds to TRBD2 (7 bases). CDR1 is KGHSH, CDR2 LQKENI, per germline. The V gene lost 3 bases and the J gene lost 1 base, with 10 bases spanning the gap. The CDR3 totals 14 residues.

Points on this clonotype: The germline gene is not matched at one end of the junction; a read error may be the cause. The CDR3 sequence: CASSQDLSGAGDMQYF. The CDR3 coding sequence is TGCGCCAGCAGCCAAGATCTTTCGGGGGCCGGAGATATGCAGTATTTT. The chain links TRBV4-3 to TRBJ2-3; D assignment may be TRBD1 or TRBD2 (6 bases each). This CDR3 comprises 16 residues. Germline V gene data show CDR1 as LGHNA and CDR2 as YSLEER.

The V call is TRBV13, the J call TRBJ2-1; D remains ambiguous. This CDR3 has 15 amino acids. Germline lookup yields CDR1 PRHDT and CDR2 FYEKMQ (reference sequence). The V and J ends lost 0 bases and 6 bases respectively, with 12 bases between them. This CDR3 is CASSLGRPILNEQFF. CDR3 nucleotides: TGTGCCAGCAGCTTAGGCCGTCCTATACTCAATGAGCAGTTCTTC.

The V and J genes are TRBV4-3 and TRBJ2-1; 10 positions agree with TRBD2. The CDR3 contains 15 residues. With V trimmed by 0 bases and J by 7 bases, 3 bases remained unmatched. Looked up from germline, CDR1 is LGHNA and CDR2 is YSLEER. CDR3 residues: CASSQDTGLANEQFF. In DNA, the CDR3 is TGCGCCAGCAGCCAAGACACGGGACTAGCGAATGAGCAGTTCTTC.

The gene calls are TRBV11-1 and TRBJ2-1; 7 nucleotides agree with TRBD2. There are 13 residues in the CDR3. Germline values: CDR1 SGHAT, CDR2 FQDESV (reference sequence). The CDR3 DNA follows: TGTGCAAGCCAAGCGGGAAACTACAATGAGCAGTTCTTC. Translating gives CASQAGNYNEQFF. Filled out from reference TRBV11-1 and TRBJ2-1, the complete variable domain reads EAEVAQSPRYKITEKSQAVAFWCDPISGHATLYWYRQILGQGPELLVQFQDESVVDDSQLPKDRFSAERLKGVDSTLKIQPAELGDSAMYLCASQAGNYNEQFFGPGTRLTVL.